This entry describes one T cell receptor beta chain. Its antigen has not been determined. No much larger clone exists at a distance of one base, and base qualities are not known. This specimen comes from a study of T cell changes during pregnancy in multiple sclerosis (dated by TCRdb to about 2019). With respect to the entire study: In women with multiple sclerosis, the researchers looked at how the T cell repertoire shifted as pregnancy progressed.

From the cysteine up to the phenylalanine, the CDR3 has a length of 16 residues. The read is trimmed to its CDR3 DNA, 48 bases read in frame from base 1. V is trimmed back by 3 bases and J by 6 bases, and the junction contains 11 bases that no gene match accounts for. CDR1 SNHLY and CDR2 FYNNEI were looked up in the germline V gene. Library preparation was by the immunoSEQ multiplex PCR assay. The source is immuneACCESS, and TCRdb retained only in-frame sequences with V and J called. Part of the clones is not carried over; for the studies checked, unresolved V genes explain less than half of this, and the remainder is unexplained. The sample includes 70,000 to 75,000 clones, with almost 95% observed a single time. Together, the top ten hold under 3% of the sample.

Sequenced material: peripheral blood, taken before pregnancy. The clonotype comes from a female donor with multiple sclerosis, enrolled in a pregnancy study. Here the chain combines TRBV2 and TRBJ2-3, with 8 middle bases fitting TRBD1. The DNA sequence follows: TGTGCCAGCAGTGAGCCGGGACAGGACCCCTCGGATACGCAGTATTTT. It encodes CASSEPGQDPSDTQYF.